What follows describes a single T cell receptor beta chain. Its cognate antigen is unknown. Germline-derived CDR1 and CDR2 are SNHLY and FYNNEI. V was shortened by 6 bases and J by 3 bases, with 12 bases between the two germline ends. The CDR3 spans 13 residues. The data belong to a study of cytomegalovirus exposure and HLA in healthy donors. Regarding the study as a whole: Investigators reported about 160 TCR beta chains as tied to cytomegalovirus.

Both 60 Vbeta primers and 13 Jbeta primers went into the PCR. Original methodology: Roughly 11 million shared chains were among about 80 million unique TCR beta chains counted in a later analysis. Sequenced by immunoSEQ multiplex PCR; TCRdb stores in-frame clones only, minus some. That table gives V, J and clone size, and the DNA gave D and trimming. The data hold about 160,000 clones, with approximately 72% observed a single time. The sequence was collected from a female donor in good health and CMV-seronegative. The chain links TRBV2 to TRBJ2-7; weak D call: TRBD1 (5 bases). Sequenced sample: PBMCs. The CDR3 region has the DNA TGTGCCAGCAGACCCGACAGTAACTACGAGCAGTACTTC. Translated: CASRPDSNYEQYF.